This T cell receptor (beta chain) was identified in a study of T-cell memory formation after mild COVID-19. With regard to this clonotype: What it binds is unknown.

Study conclusions and caveats: Prior to infection, memory already included some responding clones, suggesting cross-reactive memory joined. SARS-CoV-2 specificity was not confirmed for second-wave clones peaking on day 37.

CDR1 is SGHNT, CDR2 YENEEA, per germline. This CDR3 has 16 amino acids. The junction had 8 bases not matched to a gene; V was cut back by 5 bases and J by 5 bases. TCRdb analysed the 5' RACE reads with MiXCR anew, one entry per CDR3 protein. Of around 510,000 distinct CDR3 sequences in the sample, roughly 20% were seen once. The sample consisted of PBMCs or a T cell subset sorted from them (not recorded which). The receptor's source is an adult woman who had mild COVID-19 (a few samples of this study predate the infection). Cell type and time point are not known. This rearrangement joins TRBV11-3 to TRBJ2-7, with TRBD2 matching 14 bases. The CDR3 DNA reads as TGTGCCAGCAGCCCGACTAGCGGGAGGGCCAGCAACGAGCAGTACTTC. Encoded protein: CASSPTSGRASNEQYF.